The clone carrying this T cell receptor (beta chain) was found many times. Antigen unknown. The record originates from a study of blood T cells in healthy people across ages. The CDR3 has 15 residues. CDR1 and CDR2 (germline): SGHKS, YYEKEE (reference sequence). The ends were cut back, 0 bases at V and 6 bases at J, with 13 bases in the middle. Healthy Russian Caucasian donors spanned ages about 6 to 100 years. The authors drew 7.5 to 10 milliliters of peripheral blood from each donor. A J-beta primer mix and a sample-barcoded 5' primer were used in a second PCR of roughly 7 to 12 cycles. The template-switch adaptor, which had 12 random nucleotides, put a tag on each cDNA molecule. TCRdb processed the 5' RACE reads anew with MiXCR; each CDR3 protein has one entry. The table includes more than 800,000 distinct CDR3 sequences, more than 25% detected once. Study-wide results and limits: It was held that diversity estimates obtained from one million T cells represented underestimates.

Sequencing was performed on blood. The chain is built from TRBV5-5 and TRBJ2-1; D perhaps matches TRBD2 (5 bases). The sequence was collected from a woman of 80 years or more in good health. DNA for the CDR3: TGTGCCAGCAGCTTGGGGGGAACTAGTGTCAATGAGCAGTTCTTC. Amino acid sequence: CASSLGGTSVNEQFF.